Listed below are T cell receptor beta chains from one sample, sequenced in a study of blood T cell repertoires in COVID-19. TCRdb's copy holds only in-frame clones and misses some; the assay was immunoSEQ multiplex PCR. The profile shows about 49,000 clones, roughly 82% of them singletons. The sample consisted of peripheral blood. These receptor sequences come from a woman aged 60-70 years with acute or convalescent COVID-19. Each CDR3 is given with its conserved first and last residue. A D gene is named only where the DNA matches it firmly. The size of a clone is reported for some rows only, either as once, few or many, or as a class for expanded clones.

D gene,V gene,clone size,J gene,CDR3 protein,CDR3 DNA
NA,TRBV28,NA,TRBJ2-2,CASSLGQHTGELFF,TGTGCCAGCAGTTTAGGGCAGCACACCGGGGAGCTGTTTTTT
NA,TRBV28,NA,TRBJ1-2,CASSLAVLYGYTF,TGTGCCAGCAGCTTGGCAGTTCTCTATGGCTACACCTTC
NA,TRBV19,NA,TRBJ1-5,CASSISNVGGQPQHF,TGTGCCAGTAGTATTAGCAACGTCGGTGGTCAGCCCCAGCATTTT
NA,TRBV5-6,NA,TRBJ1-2,CASSFISDVSEGYGYTF,TGTGCCAGCAGCTTTATTTCCGACGTCTCGGAGGGCTATGGCTACACCTTC
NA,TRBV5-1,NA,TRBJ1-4,CASSPAATNEKLFF,TGCGCCAGCAGCCCCGCGGCAACTAATGAAAAACTGTTTTTT
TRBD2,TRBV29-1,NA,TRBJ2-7,CSVDSGTSGYEQYF,TGCAGCGTTGATAGTGGGACTAGCGGTTACGAGCAGTACTTC
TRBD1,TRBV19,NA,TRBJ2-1,CASSKPHRGYNEQFF,TGTGCCAGTAGTAAACCGCACAGGGGTTACAATGAGCAGTTCTTC
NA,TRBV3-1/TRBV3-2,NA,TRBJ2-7,CASSREGGTYEQYF,TGTGCCAGCAGCCGAGAAGGGGGAACCTACGAGCAGTACTTC
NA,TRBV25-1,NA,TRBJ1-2,CASSEAGHYGYTF,TGTGCCAGCAGTGAAGCAGGGCACTATGGCTACACCTTC
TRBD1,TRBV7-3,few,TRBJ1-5,CASSYNRGHNQPQHF,TGTGCCAGCAGCTATAACAGGGGGCATAATCAGCCCCAGCATTTT
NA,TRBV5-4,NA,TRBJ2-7,CASSSTTGQQYF,TGTGCCAGCAGCTCGACGACTGGCCAACAGTACTTC
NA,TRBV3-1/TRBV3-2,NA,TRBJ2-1,CASSQEGQNYNEQFF,TGTGCCAGCAGCCAAGAGGGACAAAACTACAATGAGCAGTTCTTC
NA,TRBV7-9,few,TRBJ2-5,CASSQSTRVLIIETQYF,TGTGCCAGCAGCCAATCAACTCGGGTCCTAATCATAGAGACCCAGTACTTC
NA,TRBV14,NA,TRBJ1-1,CASSKGLGTEAFF,TGTGCCAGCAGTAAGGGGCTAGGCACTGAAGCTTTCTTT
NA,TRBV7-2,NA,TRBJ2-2,CASSRGGASNTGELFF,TGTGCCAGCAGCCGTGGAGGGGCCTCGAACACCGGGGAGCTGTTTTTT
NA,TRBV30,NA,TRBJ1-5,CAWSVLDSQPQHF,TGTGCCTGGAGTGTACTAGACTCCCAGCCCCAGCATTTT
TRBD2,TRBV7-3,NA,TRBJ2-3,CASSSRRTSGLTDTQYF,TGTGCCAGCAGCTCCCGCCGTACTAGCGGTCTCACAGATACGCAGTATTTT
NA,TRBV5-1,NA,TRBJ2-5,CASSVSRGSGETQYF,TGCGCCAGCAGCGTCAGTAGGGGGTCAGGGGAGACCCAGTACTTC
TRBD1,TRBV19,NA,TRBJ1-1,CASSYGRQGERNTEAFF,TGTGCCAGTAGTTATGGACGGCAGGGGGAGAGGAACACTGAAGCTTTCTTT
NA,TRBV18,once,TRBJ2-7,CASSPEYEQYF,TGTGCCAGCTCACCAGAGTACGAGCAGTACTTC
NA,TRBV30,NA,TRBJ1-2,CAGTGLRGYTF,TGTGCCGGTACGGGACTTCGTGGCTACACCTTC
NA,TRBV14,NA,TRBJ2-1,CASSRGSRGAPYNEQFF,TGTGCCAGCAGCAGGGGTAGCCGGGGGGCCCCTTACAATGAGCAGTTCTTC
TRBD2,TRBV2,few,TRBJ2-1,CASSVLAGASNEQFF,TGTGCCAGCTCGGTCCTAGCGGGGGCGAGCAATGAGCAGTTCTTC
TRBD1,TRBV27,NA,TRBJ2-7,CASSSLTGTGSYEQYF,TGTGCCAGCAGTTCTTTAACCGGGACAGGGTCCTACGAGCAGTACTTC
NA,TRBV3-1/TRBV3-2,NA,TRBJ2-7,CASSQSPLVLSSYEQYF,TGTGCCAGCAGCCAATCCCCCCTAGTACTGAGCTCCTACGAGCAGTACTTC
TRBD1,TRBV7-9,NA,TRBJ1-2,CASSLPSQGAFLYGYTF,TGTGCCAGCAGCTTGCCCTCCCAGGGGGCTTTTTTGTATGGCTACACCTTC
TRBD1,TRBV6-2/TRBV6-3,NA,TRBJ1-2,CASSYPQGTGNYGYTF,TGTGCCAGCAGTTACCCCCAAGGGACAGGGAACTATGGCTACACCTTC
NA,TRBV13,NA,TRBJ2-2,CASSLISAAGELFF,TGTGCCAGCAGCTTAATATCCGCGGCCGGGGAGCTGTTTTTT
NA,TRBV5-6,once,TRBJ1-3,CASSFLSSGNTIYF,TGTGCCAGCAGCTTCTTGAGCTCTGGAAACACCATATATTTT
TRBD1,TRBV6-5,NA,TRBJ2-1,CASSSRTGSGFF,TGTGCCAGCAGTTCTCGGACAGGGTCGGGGTTCTTC
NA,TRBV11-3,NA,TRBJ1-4,CASSFALRTAKNEKLFF,TGTGCCAGCAGCTTCGCTCTTAGGACAGCGAAAAATGAAAAACTGTTTTTT
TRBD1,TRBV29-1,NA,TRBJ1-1,CSVNRDRGNTEAFF,TGCAGCGTTAACCGGGACAGGGGGAACACTGAAGCTTTCTTT
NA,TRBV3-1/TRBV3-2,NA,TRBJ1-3,CASSKTRDSGNTIYF,TGTGCCAGCAGCAAAACCAGGGACTCTGGAAACACCATATATTTT
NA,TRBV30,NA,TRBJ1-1,CAWSNRVNTEAFF,TGTGCCTGGAGTAACAGGGTGAACACTGAAGCTTTCTTT
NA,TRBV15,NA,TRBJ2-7,CATSRDASEAYEQYF,TGTGCCACCAGCAGAGATGCTAGCGAGGCCTACGAGCAGTACTTC
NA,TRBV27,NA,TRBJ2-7,CASSFYEGTRMDEQYF,TGTGCCAGCAGTTTCTACGAAGGGACAAGGATGGACGAGCAGTACTTC
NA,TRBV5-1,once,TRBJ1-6,CASSPDGGSNSPLHF,TGCGCCAGCAGCCCAGACGGGGGGTCTAATTCACCCCTCCACTTT
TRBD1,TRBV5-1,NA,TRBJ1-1,CASSLMGQGNTEAFF,TGCGCCAGCAGCTTGATGGGACAGGGGAACACTGAAGCTTTCTTT
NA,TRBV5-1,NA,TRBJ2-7,CASRRDSYEQYF,TGCGCCAGCAGGAGGGATTCCTACGAGCAGTACTTC
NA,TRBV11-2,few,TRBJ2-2,CASSLATGLGELFF,TGTGCCAGCAGCTTAGCCACAGGGTTAGGGGAGCTGTTTTTT
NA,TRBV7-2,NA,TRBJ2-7,CASSPQPRTGIYEQYF,TGTGCCAGCAGCCCCCAGCCCAGGACTGGGATCTACGAGCAGTACTTC
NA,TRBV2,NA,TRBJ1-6,CASSVRYNSPLHF,TGTGCCAGCAGTGTTCGTTATAATTCACCCCTCCACTTT
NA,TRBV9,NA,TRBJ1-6,CASSVGTGLNSPLHF,TGTGCCAGCAGCGTAGGAACAGGGTTGAATTCACCCCTCCACTTT
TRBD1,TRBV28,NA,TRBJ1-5,CASSLGQGHQPQHF,TGTGCCAGCAGTTTAGGACAGGGCCACCAGCCCCAGCATTTT
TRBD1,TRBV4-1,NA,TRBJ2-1,CASSSGQVNNEQFF,TGCGCCAGCAGCTCGGGACAGGTCAACAATGAGCAGTTCTTC
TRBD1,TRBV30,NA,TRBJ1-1,CAWSAGTGPNTEAFF,TGTGCCTGGAGTGCCGGGACAGGACCGAACACTGAAGCTTTCTTT
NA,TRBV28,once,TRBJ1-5,CASSFGGEGNGNQPQHF,TGTGCCAGCAGTTTTGGCGGAGAGGGCAATGGCAATCAGCCCCAGCATTTT
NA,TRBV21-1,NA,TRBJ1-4,CASNLGWSNEKLFF,TGTGCCAGCAACCTTGGCTGGTCCAATGAAAAACTGTTTTTT
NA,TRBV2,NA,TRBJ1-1,CASSEVTKAFF,TGTGCCAGCAGTGAAGTCACTAAAGCTTTCTTT
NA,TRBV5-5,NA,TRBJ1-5,CASSWAPGGNNQPQHF,TGTGCCAGCAGCTGGGCCCCCGGGGGGAACAATCAGCCCCAGCATTTT
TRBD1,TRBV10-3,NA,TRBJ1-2,CAIATGAGGYTF,TGTGCCATCGCCACAGGGGCTGGAGGCTACACCTTC
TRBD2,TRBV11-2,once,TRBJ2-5,CASSRGGLAGTQETQYF,TGTGCCAGCAGCCGTGGGGGGCTAGCGGGGACCCAAGAGACCCAGTACTTC
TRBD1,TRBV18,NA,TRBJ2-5,CASSPGTGGETQYF,TGTGCCAGCTCACCGGGGACAGGGGGAGAGACCCAGTACTTC
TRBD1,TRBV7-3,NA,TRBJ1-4,CASSEDPRGQSNEKLFF,TGTGCCAGCAGCGAGGATCCCAGGGGGCAGAGTAATGAAAAACTGTTTTTT
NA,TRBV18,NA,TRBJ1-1,CASSAIRGLLSMNTEAFF,TGTGCCAGCTCAGCTATCAGGGGTCTCCTCTCAATGAACACTGAAGCTTTCTTT
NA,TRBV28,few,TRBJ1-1,CASSSGTSFGNTEAFF,TGTGCCAGCAGCAGCGGGACCTCGTTTGGGAACACTGAAGCTTTCTTT
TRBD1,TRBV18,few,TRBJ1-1,CASSPGQGILGTEAFF,TGTGCCAGCTCACCCGGACAGGGTATTCTAGGCACTGAAGCTTTCTTT
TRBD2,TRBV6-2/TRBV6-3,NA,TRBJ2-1,CASSPHSGSSYNEQFF,TGTGCCAGCAGTCCCCATAGCGGGAGCTCCTACAATGAGCAGTTCTTC
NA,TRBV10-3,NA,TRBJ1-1,CAIAPANTEAFF,TGTGCCATCGCGCCCGCGAACACTGAAGCTTTCTTT